These 19 T cell receptor beta chains originate from one sample sequenced in a study of blood T cell repertoires in COVID-19. This table comes from immunoSEQ multiplex PCR, and its TCRdb copy is limited to in-frame clones, with some not included. This table has 30,000 to 35,000 clones, around nine tenths appearing once. Specimen: peripheral blood. These receptor sequences come from a man aged 70-80 years with acute or convalescent COVID-19.

The chain recombines TRBV7-2 with TRBJ2-1; D is undetermined. The V gene's germline CDR1 is SGHTA and CDR2 FQGNSA. V lost 4 bases to trimming and J lost 7 bases, with 8 bases between them. The CDR3 length is 12 residues. This chain's CDR3 is CASSYISNEQFF. The CDR3 region has the DNA TGTGCCAGCAGCTACATATCGAATGAGCAGTTCTTC.

The gene calls are TRBV5-1 and TRBJ1-1; D unclear. The CDR3 consists of 15 residues. Per germline, CDR1 SGHRS and CDR2 YFSETQ. V lost 4 bases, J lost 6 bases, and 19 bases lay in between. CDR3 DNA: TGCGCCAGCAGCCCCATAGCCTTCGGAGGATCTGAAGCTTTCTTT. The encoded protein is CASSPIAFGGSEAFF.

The chain links TRBV7-6 to TRBJ2-1; D gene ambiguous. Germline CDR1 and CDR2: SGHVS and FNYEAQ. V was trimmed by 4 bases and J by 7 bases, leaving 5 bases between them. This CDR3 has 11 residues. CDR3 amino acids: CASSSQNEQFF. The CDR3 bases are TGTGCCAGCAGCTCCCAGAATGAGCAGTTCTTC.

The CDR3 coding sequence is TGCAGCGCAGGGGCCGACTACGAGCAGTACTTC. Amino acids: CSAGADYEQYF. This rearrangement joins TRBV29-1 to TRBJ2-7, with a weak D call TRBD1 (6 bases). V lost 7 bases, J lost 3 bases, and 10 bases lay in between. The CDR3 has 11 amino acids. Germline V lookup: CDR1 SQVTM, CDR2 ANQGSEA.

This sequence joins TRBV29-1 and TRBJ1-2; D call uncertain. Per germline, CDR1 SQVTM and CDR2 ANQGSEA. This CDR3 region has 12 residues. V gave up 1 base and J gave up 6 bases, with 9 bases separating them. CDR3 coding DNA: TGCAGCGTTGAAGTTTCATCCCATGGCTACACCTTC. This translates into CSVEVSSHGYTF.

This chain links TRBV7-2 with TRBJ1-1; D may be TRBD1 (5 bases). The V end lost 2 bases, the J end lost 4 bases, and 11 bases lay between the germline ends. Germline CDR1 is SGHTA and CDR2 is FQGNSA. The CDR3 runs to 14 residues. The CDR3 DNA reads as TGTGCCAGCAGCTTACAGGGTTCTGGCACTGAAGCTTTCTTT. It yields the protein CASSLQGSGTEAFF.

The genes are TRBV5-4 and TRBJ2-2, with a possible D match to TRBD2 (6 bases). The germline V and J ends were trimmed by 0 bases and 3 bases, with 12 bases remaining between them. Per germline, CDR1 SGHNT and CDR2 YYREEE (reference sequence). This CDR3 spans 16 amino acids. CDR3 bases: TGTGCCAGCAGCTTGGCGGGCAGGGAGGACACCGGGGAGCTGTTTTTT. Translation gives CASSLAGREDTGELFF.

The rearrangement joins TRBV28 to TRBJ1-6; 7 positions match TRBD1. CDR1 and CDR2 (germline): MDHEN, SYDVKM. The junction had 18 bases not matched to a gene; V was cut back by 6 bases and J by 7 bases. The CDR3 runs to 18 residues. CDR3 region: CASSPVGRGQGGNSPLHF. The CDR3 nucleotides are TGTGCCAGCAGCCCGGTGGGTCGGGGGCAGGGGGGAAATTCACCCCTCCACTTT.

This chain joins TRBV5-6 and TRBJ1-2, with TRBD1 as a possible D gene (5 bases). Deletions cut 6 bases from V and 7 bases from J, with 19 bases between. The CDR3 sequence is 14 residues long. CDR1 and CDR2 (germline): SGHDT, YYEEEE. This CDR3 reads CASTYEGRGGGYTF. DNA of the CDR3: TGTGCCAGCACCTACGAGGGGAGGGGAGGTGGCTACACCTTC.

The rearrangement uses TRBV2 and TRBJ1-6; D is ambiguous. CDR1 and CDR2 (germline): SNHLY, FYNNEI. The CDR3 spans 15 residues. The V and J ends lost 7 bases and 9 bases respectively, with 19 bases between them. CDR3 coding DNA: TGTGCCAGCACCCCCCGGGAACTAGACACTTCACCCCTCCACTTT. It yields the protein CASTPRELDTSPLHF. The complete variable domain, with remaining parts taken from reference TRBV2 and TRBJ1-6, reads EPEVTQTPSHQVTQMGQEVILRCVPISNHLYFYWYRQILGQKVEFLVSFYNNEISEKSEIFDDQFSVERPDGSNFTLKIRSTKLEDSAMYFCASTPRELDTSPLHFGNGTRLTVT.

The rearrangement joins TRBV30 to TRBJ2-3, with 13 bases matching TRBD2. From germline, CDR1 is GTSNPN and CDR2 SVGIG (reference sequence). The V gene end was trimmed by 3 bases and the J gene end by 0 bases; junction bases not matched to a gene: 6. The CDR3 sequence is 17 residues long. The CDR3 is CAWSSRTSGGSTDTQYF. The CDR3 DNA reads as TGTGCCTGGAGCTCCCGGACTAGCGGGGGTAGCACAGATACGCAGTATTTT.

On this clone itself: Different DNA sequences within this sample yield the same CDR3. The chain couples TRBV18 to TRBJ1-1, with TRBD1 as a possible D gene (5 bases). V lost 2 bases and J 1 base, leaving 8 bases between the germline ends. CDR3 size: 14 residues. Germline V gene sequence: CDR1 KGHSH, CDR2 LQKENI. CDR3 sequence reads: CASSPSTGNTEAFF. CDR3 sequence (DNA): TGTGCCAGCTCACCATCCACAGGGAACACTGAAGCTTTCTTT.

V gene TRBV6-6 combines with J gene TRBJ1-2; D call uncertain. CDR1 is MNHNY, CDR2 SVGAGI, per germline (reference sequence). The V and J ends lost 6 bases and 7 bases respectively, with 18 bases between them. The CDR3 covers 14 residues. DNA for the CDR3: TGTGCCAGCAGAGCTCATGACGGGGTCAGTGGCTACACCTTC. Protein: CASRAHDGVSGYTF.

The rearrangement links TRBV10-3 to TRBJ2-5; 8 bases align to TRBD2. CDR3 length equals 16 residues. The V segment lost 10 bases and the J segment 1 base; nucleotides outside the gene matches: 14. Germline V lookup: CDR1 ENHRY, CDR2 SYGVKD. The chain's CDR3 is CATGGGRSGGQETQYF. The CDR3 DNA follows: TGTGCCACCGGCGGGGGTCGGAGCGGGGGCCAAGAGACCCAGTACTTC.

The chain links TRBV5-4 to TRBJ1-1; the D gene is possibly TRBD1 (6 bases). The CDR3 has 11 residues. CDR1 is SGHNT, CDR2 YYREEE, per germline (reference sequence). Trimming took off 6 bases at V and 5 bases at J, with 8 bases between the two ends. CDR3 loop: CASKGVTEAFF. The CDR3 nucleotides read TGTGCCAGCAAGGGGGTTACTGAAGCTTTCTTT.

This chain joins TRBV18 and TRBJ2-7; 10 nucleotides match TRBD2. This CDR3 contains 13 residues. Germline V gene data show CDR1 as KGHSH and CDR2 as LQKENI. V lost 6 bases to trimming and J lost 6 bases; unmatched junction nucleotides: 5. In nucleotides, the CDR3 is TGTGCCAGCTCCCGGGGACTAGCGTCCGAGCAGTACTTC. This encodes CASSRGLASEQYF.

This chain connects TRBV30 to TRBJ1-2; no firm D call. CDR1 and CDR2 from the germline V gene are GTSNPN and SVGIG (reference sequence). V lost 0 bases to trimming and J lost 7 bases, with 6 bases between them. The CDR3 sequence is 11 residues long. The CDR3 spells CAWSVGSGYTF. For the CDR3, the DNA is TGTGCCTGGAGTGTCGGTTCTGGCTACACCTTC.

The CDR3 DNA follows: TGTGCCAGCAGCCCGGAAGGGGCGGACGACACTGAAGCTTTCTTT. It translates to CASSPEGADDTEAFF. J is TRBJ1-1 and V is TRBV5-6; tentative D call: TRBD1 (5 bases). This CDR3 spans 15 amino acids. Between the trimmed V and J ends, which lost 4 bases and 3 bases, there was a span of 16 bases. Germline assignment: CDR1 SGHDT and CDR2 YYEEEE.

The J gene is TRBJ1-1, the V gene TRBV18, with TRBD1 matching 8 bases. The length of the CDR3 is 16 residues. Germline assignment: CDR1 KGHSH and CDR2 LQKENI. V dropped 3 bases and J dropped 3; count of bases not matched to a gene: 9. The CDR3 loop is CASSPPGTGIHTEAFF. In DNA form, the CDR3 reads TGTGCCAGCTCACCCCCCGGGACAGGCATTCACACTGAAGCTTTCTTT.